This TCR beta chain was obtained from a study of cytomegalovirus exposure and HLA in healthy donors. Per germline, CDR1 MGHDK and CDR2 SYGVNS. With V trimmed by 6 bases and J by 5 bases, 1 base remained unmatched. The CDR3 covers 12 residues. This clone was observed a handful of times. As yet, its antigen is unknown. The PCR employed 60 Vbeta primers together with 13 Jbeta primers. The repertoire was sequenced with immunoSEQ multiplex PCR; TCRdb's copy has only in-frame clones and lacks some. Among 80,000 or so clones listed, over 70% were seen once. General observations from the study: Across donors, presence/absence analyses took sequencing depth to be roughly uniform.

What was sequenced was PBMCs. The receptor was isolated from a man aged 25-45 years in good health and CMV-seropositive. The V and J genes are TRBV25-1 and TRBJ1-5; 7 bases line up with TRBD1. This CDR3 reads CASSRGYQPQHF. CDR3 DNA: TGTGCCAGCAGCAGGGGGTATCAGCCCCAGCATTTT.